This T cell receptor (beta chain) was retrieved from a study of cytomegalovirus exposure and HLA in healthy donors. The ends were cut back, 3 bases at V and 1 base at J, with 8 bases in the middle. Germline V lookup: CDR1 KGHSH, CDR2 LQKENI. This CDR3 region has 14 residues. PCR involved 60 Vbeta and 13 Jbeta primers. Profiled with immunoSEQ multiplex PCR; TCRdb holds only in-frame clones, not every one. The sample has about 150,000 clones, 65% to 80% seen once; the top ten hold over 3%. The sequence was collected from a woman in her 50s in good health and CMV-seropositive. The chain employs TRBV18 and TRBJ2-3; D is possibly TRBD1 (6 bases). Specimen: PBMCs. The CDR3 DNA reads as TGTGCCAGCTCACCGAGGACAGGCACAGATACGCAGTATTTT. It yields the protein CASSPRTGTDTQYF.